This entry lists 32 T cell receptor beta chains sequenced from one sample in a study of monozygotic twins with inflammatory bowel disease. TCRdb reprocessed the 5' RACE reads, with one entry per CDR3 protein and no DNA. The data show more than 350,000 distinct CDR3 sequences, and the top ten clones hold 2% to 2.5%. Material: blood. Receptor source: a human donor with ulcerative colitis or Crohn's disease, or a healthy co-twin of an affected twin (not recorded which).

The chain joins TRBV24-1 to TRBJ2-3; TCRdb picks TRBD2, but there is no DNA to check that call. This CDR3 region has 16 residues. Germline CDR1 and CDR2: KGHDR and SFDVKD. The CDR3 reads CATSDGERRGTDTQYF.

The chain is built from TRBV12-3 or TRBV12-4 and TRBJ2-2; TCRdb names TRBD1, which stays unverified in the absence of DNA. There are 16 residues in the CDR3. The CDR3 loop reads CASSSPAAVNTGELFF.

The J gene is TRBJ2-3, the V gene TRBV4-2; TCRdb designates TRBD2, a call that cannot be tested without DNA. CDR1 is LGHNA, CDR2 YNFKEQ, per germline. The CDR3 runs to 15 residues. CDR3 amino acids: CASSQDVAGADTQYF.

J is TRBJ2-1 and V is TRBV3-1; TCRdb reports TRBD1, a call that lacks DNA to check it against. The CDR3 contains 14 residues. Germline V gives CDR1 LGHDT, CDR2 YNNKEL (reference sequence). CDR3 protein: CASSPFQGIGEQLF.

The V call is TRBV11-2, the J call TRBJ1-6; TCRdb returns TRBD1, unconfirmable since there is no DNA. This CDR3 is built from 15 residues. In germline, CDR1 is SGHAT, CDR2 FQNNGV. The CDR3 spells CASSTRDRVLSPLHF. The full variable domain, in which reference TRBV11-2 and TRBJ1-6 provide the parts outside the CDR3, is EAGVAQSPRYKIIEKRQSVAFWCNPISGHATLYWYQQILGQGPKLLIQFQNNGVVDDSQLPKDRFSAERLKGVDSTLKIQPAKLEDSAVYLCASSTRDRVLSPLHFGNGTRLTVT.

The CDR3 here is CASSTQGARANEQFF. The chain joins TRBV19 to TRBJ2-1; the D call of TRBD1 rests on TCRdb alone, since no DNA is present to check it. Per the germline V gene, CDR1 is LNHDA and CDR2 is SQIVND (reference sequence). This CDR3 spans 15 amino acids.

The V gene is TRBV24-1, the J gene TRBJ2-3; the D call of TRBD2 rests on TCRdb alone, since no DNA is present to check it. CDR1 is KGHDR and CDR2 is SFDVKD in the germline V gene. There are 16 residues in the CDR3. The CDR3 spells CATSDPAGGLTDTQYF.

The V call is TRBV18, the J call TRBJ2-1; the D call from TCRdb, TRBD1, cannot be confirmed without DNA. The CDR3 spans 15 residues. CDR1 and CDR2 from the germline V gene are KGHSH and LQKENI. The CDR3 region is CASSPEQGGYGEQFF. Combining the CDR3 with reference TRBV18 and TRBJ2-1 gives the whole variable domain NAGVMQNPRHLVRRRGQEARLRCSPMKGHSHVYWYRQLPEEGLKFMVYLQKENIIDESGMPKERFSAEFPKEGPSILRIQQVVRGDSAAYFCASSPEQGGYGEQFFGPGTRLTVL.

The chain couples TRBV4-3 to TRBJ1-2. Germline assignment: CDR1 LGHNA and CDR2 YSLEER. This CDR3 is 14 amino acids long. CDR3 amino acids: CASSQLGFRYGYTF.

The chain has TRBV20-1 and TRBJ1-1; TCRdb's D call, TRBD1, is unchecked because there is no DNA. The CDR3 loop spans 15 amino acids. Germline CDR1 reads DFQATT; CDR2 reads SNEGSKA (reference sequence). CDR3 protein: CSAREQGIRNTEAFF.

The rearrangement uses TRBV5-1 and TRBJ2-6. Germline CDR1 SGHRS, CDR2 YFSETQ. The CDR3 sequence is 14 residues long. The CDR3 spells CATTQGSGANVLTF.

The CDR3: CASSLPRSAGEKLFF. This sequence joins TRBV7-2 and TRBJ1-4; the TCRdb D gene call, TRBD1, has no DNA to confirm it. The CDR3 totals 15 residues. Germline CDR1 reads SGHTA; CDR2 reads FQGNSA.

The gene calls are TRBV12-3 or TRBV12-4 and TRBJ1-5; with no DNA, the TCRdb D assignment of TRBD1 cannot be verified. This CDR3 contains 15 residues. This CDR3 reads CASSEQGRSNQPQHF.

CDR3 sequence reads: CASSHTGGYGNEQFF. This rearrangement joins TRBV7-6 to TRBJ2-1; TCRdb designates TRBD1, a call that cannot be tested without DNA. The CDR3 sequence is 15 residues long. The germline CDR1 and CDR2 sequences are SGHVS and FNYEAQ.

CDR3 region: CASSSTGQAYYGYTF. The V call is TRBV28, the J call TRBJ1-2. The germline V gene has CDR1 MDHEN and CDR2 SYDVKM. This CDR3 spans 15 amino acids.

The J gene is TRBJ2-1, the V gene TRBV2. The CDR3 has 14 residues. CDR1 is SNHLY and CDR2 is FYNNEI in the germline V gene. CDR3 residues: CASSEFVGDNEQFF.

This sequence joins TRBV4-1 and TRBJ2-7. Germline assignment: CDR1 MGHRA and CDR2 YSYEKL. This CDR3 is built from 15 residues. The CDR3 reads CASGQAMTQDYEQYF.

The rearrangement links TRBV11-2 to TRBJ1-1; TCRdb's D gene call, TRBD1, goes unchecked for lack of DNA. The CDR3 length is 15 residues. Germline V gene lookup returns CDR1 SGHAT and CDR2 FQNNGV. The CDR3 region is CASSPQQITGTEAFF.

The rearrangement links TRBV5-1 to TRBJ2-3; without DNA, the TCRdb call of TRBD2 cannot be checked. Germline assignment: CDR1 SGHRS and CDR2 YFSETQ. The CDR3 covers 14 residues. This CDR3 is CASRAGGPIDTQYF.

The V and J genes are TRBV5-4 and TRBJ2-2; TCRdb's D call of TRBD1 is untestable without DNA. CDR3 length: 15 amino acids. Germline CDR1 reads SGHNT; CDR2 reads YYREEE (reference sequence). CDR3 sequence: CASSSGTGSPGELFF.

The CDR3 region is CSAHRGLDEQFF. This chain connects TRBV29-1 to TRBJ2-1; TCRdb designates TRBD1, a call that cannot be tested without DNA. The CDR3 covers 12 residues. Germline CDR1 and CDR2: SQVTM and ANQGSEA.

The V gene is TRBV4-3, the J gene TRBJ1-4. The CDR3 is 15 amino acids. From germline, CDR1 is LGHNA and CDR2 YSLEER. CDR3: CASSQPTDPNEKLFF.

This chain connects TRBV29-1 to TRBJ2-1; TCRdb's D gene call, TRBD2, goes unchecked for lack of DNA. CDR1 is SQVTM and CDR2 is ANQGSEA in the germline V gene. The CDR3 consists of 15 residues. CDR3 loop: CSVDLRLAGDNEQFF.

The gene calls are TRBV6-5 and TRBJ1-2; the TCRdb D gene call, TRBD1, has no DNA to confirm it. This CDR3 comprises 13 residues. CDR1 is MNHEY, CDR2 SVGAGI, per germline. CDR3 protein: CASRPRQHYGYTF.

This chain connects TRBV7-8 to TRBJ2-6; there is no DNA to check the TCRdb D call of TRBD1. The germline CDR1 and CDR2 sequences are SGHVS and FQNEAQ. CDR3 length equals 18 residues. The CDR3 here is CASSFRWGQGTGANVLTF.

This chain uses TRBV5-5 with TRBJ2-1. CDR3 length: 14 residues. CDR1 is SGHKS and CDR2 is YYEKEE in the germline V gene (reference sequence). CDR3 region: CASSLGRFYNEQFF.

The rearrangement links TRBV25-1 to TRBJ2-7; TCRdb's D call, TRBD1, is unchecked because there is no DNA. There are 14 residues in the CDR3. The germline V gene encodes CDR1 MGHDK and CDR2 SYGVNS. The CDR3 reads CASSERRDSDEQYF.

The V call is TRBV12-3 or TRBV12-4, the J call TRBJ1-3; there is no DNA to check the TCRdb D call of TRBD1. This CDR3 spans 14 amino acids. The chain's CDR3 is CASSSGYSGNTIYF.

The chain employs TRBV7-2 and TRBJ2-3; the D gene TCRdb calls, TRBD2, cannot be checked with no DNA. CDR3 length: 16 residues. From germline, CDR1 is SGHTA and CDR2 FQGNSA. CDR3 sequence reads: CASSVTSGGGEDTQYF.

The chain uses TRBV11-1 and TRBJ2-1; without DNA, the TCRdb call of TRBD2 cannot be checked. The germline V gene has CDR1 SGHAT and CDR2 FQDESV (reference sequence). The length of the CDR3 is 18 residues. This CDR3 is CASSLEIASGSHHSEQFF.

The chain uses TRBV4-2 and TRBJ2-3; the TRBD1 assignment by TCRdb is unverifiable without DNA. The CDR3 has 14 amino acids. Per germline, CDR1 LGHNA and CDR2 YNFKEQ. CDR3 protein: CASSQTGRTDTQYF.

The J gene is TRBJ2-1, the V gene TRBV18; TCRdb proposes TRBD2, but this gene call is untestable without DNA. This CDR3 comprises 15 residues. Germline V gene lookup returns CDR1 KGHSH and CDR2 LQKENI. CDR3 sequence reads: CASSRSSGGSNEQFF.